A selection of T cell receptor beta chains follows, all from one sample in a study of response to subunit inactivated influenza vaccine. MiXCR was run by TCRdb on the RT-PCR reads, yielding one entry per CDR3 protein. Of over 800,000 distinct CDR3 sequences listed, approximately 22% were seen once; the top ten hold about 9.4%. Material: PBMCs from blood, obtained roughly 5 days after vaccination. The receptors were sampled from a man aged 50-60 years who received an inactivated influenza vaccine. CDR3s include the opening cysteine and the closing phenylalanine or tryptophan. The order of the fields is J gene, V gene, clone size, D gene, CDR3 DNA, CDR3 protein. The D gene is left open where the match is weak. Some rows mark clone size as missing; the rest say once, few, many or name a class of expanded clone.

J gene: TRBJ2-1; V gene: TRBV28; clone size: .; D gene: TRBD2; CDR3 DNA: TGTGCCAGCAGCCAATCGGGACTAGCGGGAGATAATGAGCAGTTCTTC; CDR3 protein: CASSQSGLAGDNEQFF
J gene: TRBJ1-1; V gene: TRBV2; clone size: .; D gene: .; CDR3 DNA: TGTGCCAGCAGGGGGACGGGGGCCGGGACTGAAGCTTTCTTT; CDR3 protein: CASRGTGAGTEAFF
J gene: TRBJ2-3; V gene: TRBV5-1; clone size: .; D gene: TRBD2; CDR3 DNA: TGCGCCAGCAGCGTAGGGACTAGACGGACAGATACGCAGTATTTT; CDR3 protein: CASSVGTRRTDTQYF
J gene: TRBJ2-2; V gene: TRBV5-1; clone size: .; D gene: .; CDR3 DNA: TGCGCCAGCAGCTTGGATACAGGGCCTGGGGAGCTGTTTTTT; CDR3 protein: CASSLDTGPGELFF
J gene: TRBJ2-3; V gene: TRBV7-2; clone size: .; D gene: .; CDR3 DNA: TGTGCCAGCAGCCGAAGGTCCAGACCAGATACGCAGTATTTT; CDR3 protein: CASSRRSRPDTQYF
J gene: TRBJ2-1; V gene: TRBV5-6; clone size: few; D gene: TRBD2; CDR3 DNA: TGTGCCAGCAGCCCCTGGTCAGCGGGACCCGGTTCCTACAATGAGCAGTTCTTC; CDR3 protein: CASSPWSAGPGSYNEQFF
J gene: TRBJ2-7; V gene: TRBV7-9; clone size: few; D gene: .; CDR3 DNA: TGTGCCAGCAGCCACCGGGACGGTGCCTACGAGCAGTACTTC; CDR3 protein: CASSHRDGAYEQYF
J gene: TRBJ1-2; V gene: TRBV3-1; clone size: .; D gene: .; CDR3 DNA: TGTGCCAGCAGCCCGACAGCCTCGGGCTATGGCTACACCTTC; CDR3 protein: CASSPTASGYGYTF
J gene: TRBJ2-1; V gene: TRBV28; clone size: few; D gene: .; CDR3 DNA: TGTGCCAGCAGTTTATCCCCAGGGTGGGATGAGCAGTTCTTC; CDR3 protein: CASSLSPGWDEQFF
J gene: TRBJ2-1; V gene: TRBV7-9; clone size: .; D gene: TRBD1; CDR3 DNA: TGTGCCAGCAGCCCGGGACAGGGTTGGAACAATGAGCAGTTCTTC; CDR3 protein: CASSPGQGWNNEQFF
J gene: TRBJ2-7; V gene: TRBV7-4; clone size: .; D gene: .; CDR3 DNA: TGTGGGGGGCTGACGGAGTCCTACGAGCAGTACTTC; CDR3 protein: CGGLTESYEQYF
J gene: TRBJ2-1; V gene: TRBV7-2; clone size: .; D gene: TRBD2; CDR3 DNA: TGTGCCAGCAGCTTAATTACAGGGACTAGCGGCCGACGCGCCTTC; CDR3 protein: CASSLITGTSGRRAF
J gene: TRBJ2-3; V gene: TRBV27; clone size: once; D gene: TRBD2; CDR3 DNA: TGTGCCAGCCACGCCCTAGCGGGAGTTAAAGATACGCAGTATTTT; CDR3 protein: CASHALAGVKDTQYF
J gene: TRBJ2-3; V gene: TRBV5-1; clone size: few; D gene: TRBD2; CDR3 DNA: TGCGCCAGCAGCATAGGACTAGCGGGGATTGAAAGCACAGATACGCAGTATTTT; CDR3 protein: CASSIGLAGIESTDTQYF
J gene: TRBJ1-5; V gene: TRBV12-3/TRBV12-4; clone size: many; D gene: .; CDR3 DNA: TGTGCCAGCAGTTTAGGCCGGATCAATCAGCCCCAGCATTTT; CDR3 protein: CASSLGRINQPQHF
J gene: TRBJ2-5; V gene: TRBV5-1; clone size: .; D gene: .; CDR3 DNA: TGCGCCAGCAGCTTTTCAGGGAGAGGTCAAGAGACCCAGTACTTC; CDR3 protein: CASSFSGRGQETQYF
J gene: TRBJ2-1; V gene: TRBV11-2; clone size: once; D gene: TRBD2; CDR3 DNA: TGTGCCAGCAGCTCGGGACTAGTTAATGAGCAGTTCTTC; CDR3 protein: CASSSGLVNEQFF
J gene: TRBJ1-4; V gene: TRBV7-9; clone size: .; D gene: .; CDR3 DNA: TGTGCCAGCAGCTCGGGCGGGGAACAGACTAATGAAAAACTGTTTTTT; CDR3 protein: CASSSGGEQTNEKLFF
J gene: TRBJ2-3; V gene: TRBV6-2/TRBV6-3; clone size: .; D gene: .; CDR3 DNA: TGTGCCAGCAGACTACTAGCAGGGTCAGATACGCAGTATTTT; CDR3 protein: CASRLLAGSDTQYF
J gene: TRBJ2-1; V gene: TRBV4-2; clone size: .; D gene: .; CDR3 DNA: TGTGCCAGCAGCCAAGAGGGAGTAAATGAGCAGTTCTTC; CDR3 protein: CASSQEGVNEQFF
J gene: TRBJ2-6; V gene: TRBV5-1; clone size: few; D gene: .; CDR3 DNA: TGCGCCAGCAGCGGGAGCAGTTTGTTTGGGGCCAACGTCCTGACTTTC; CDR3 protein: CASSGSSLFGANVLTF
J gene: TRBJ2-3; V gene: TRBV5-1; clone size: few; D gene: TRBD1; CDR3 DNA: TGCGCCAGCAGTGCGGACAGGATTACAGATACGCAGTATTTT; CDR3 protein: CASSADRITDTQYF
J gene: TRBJ1-2; V gene: TRBV29-1; clone size: .; D gene: .; CDR3 DNA: TGCAGCGTTGAATGGCAGGCTAACTATGGCTACACCTTC; CDR3 protein: CSVEWQANYGYTF
J gene: TRBJ2-2; V gene: TRBV15; clone size: .; D gene: .; CDR3 DNA: TGTGCCACCAGCAGAGATCCACAGGGCACCGGGGAGCTGTTTTTT; CDR3 protein: CATSRDPQGTGELFF
J gene: TRBJ2-1; V gene: TRBV20-1; clone size: few; D gene: .; CDR3 DNA: TGCAGTGCCTCCAGGCTCAGCTCCTACAATGAGCAGTTCTTC; CDR3 protein: CSASRLSSYNEQFF
J gene: TRBJ2-7; V gene: TRBV21-1; clone size: .; D gene: .; CDR3 DNA: TGTGCCAGCAGCAATCCCCCTCAGTCCCGGGCGGACGAGCAGTACTTC; CDR3 protein: CASSNPPQSRADEQYF
J gene: TRBJ1-4; V gene: TRBV30; clone size: few; D gene: .; CDR3 DNA: TGTGCCTGGAGTGTACAAACACGAAAACTGTTTTTT; CDR3 protein: CAWSVQTRKLFF
J gene: TRBJ2-5; V gene: TRBV3-1; clone size: few; D gene: .; CDR3 DNA: TGTGCCAGCAGCCAAGATAGAATAGCCCAAGAGACCCAGTACTTC; CDR3 protein: CASSQDRIAQETQYF
J gene: TRBJ2-2; V gene: TRBV29-1; clone size: few; D gene: .; CDR3 DNA: TGCAGCGTTTTTTACGGGGGAAACACCGGGGAGCTGTTTTTT; CDR3 protein: CSVFYGGNTGELFF
J gene: TRBJ2-6; V gene: TRBV20-1; clone size: .; D gene: .; CDR3 DNA: TGCAGTGCTAGATCCGGGACTGGGAGCTCTGGGGCCAACGTCCTGACTTTC; CDR3 protein: CSARSGTGSSGANVLTF
J gene: TRBJ1-3; V gene: TRBV28; clone size: many; D gene: .; CDR3 DNA: TGTGCCAGCAGTCCACCCCGGGTGGGTGGAAACACCATATATTTT; CDR3 protein: CASSPPRVGGNTIYF
J gene: TRBJ2-5; V gene: TRBV3-1; clone size: .; D gene: .; CDR3 DNA: TGTGCCAGCAGCTACGATGTCAGTACCCAGTACTTC; CDR3 protein: CASSYDVSTQYF
J gene: TRBJ2-5; V gene: TRBV4-2; clone size: .; D gene: .; CDR3 DNA: TGTGCCAGCAGCCAAGACTTCGATATAATCGAGACCCAGTACTTC; CDR3 protein: CASSQDFDIIETQYF